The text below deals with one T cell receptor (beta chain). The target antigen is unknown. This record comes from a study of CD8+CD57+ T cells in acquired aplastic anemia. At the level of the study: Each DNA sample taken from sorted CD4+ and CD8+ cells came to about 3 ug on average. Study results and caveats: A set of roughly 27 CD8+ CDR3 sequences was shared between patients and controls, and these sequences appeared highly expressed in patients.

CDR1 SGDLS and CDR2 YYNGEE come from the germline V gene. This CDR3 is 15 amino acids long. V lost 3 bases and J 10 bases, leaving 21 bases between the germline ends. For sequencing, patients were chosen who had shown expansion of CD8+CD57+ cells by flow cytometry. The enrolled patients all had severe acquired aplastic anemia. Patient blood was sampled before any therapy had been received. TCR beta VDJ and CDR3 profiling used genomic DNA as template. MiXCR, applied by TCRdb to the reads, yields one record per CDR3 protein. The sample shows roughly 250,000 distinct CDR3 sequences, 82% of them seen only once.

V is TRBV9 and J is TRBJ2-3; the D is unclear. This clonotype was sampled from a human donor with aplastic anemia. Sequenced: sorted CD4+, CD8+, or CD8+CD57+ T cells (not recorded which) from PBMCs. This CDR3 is CASSAYQNSNNAQYF. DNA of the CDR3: TGTGCCAGCAGCGCATACCAGAACTCAAACAATGCGCAGTATTTT. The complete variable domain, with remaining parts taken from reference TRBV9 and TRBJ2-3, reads DSGVTQTPKHLITATGQRVTLRCSPRSGDLSVYWYQQSLDQGLQFLIQYYNGEERAKGNILERFSAQQFPDLHSELNLSSLELGDSALYFCASSAYQNSNNAQYFGPGTRLTVL.